The 3 T cell receptor beta chains presented below share a single source sample, sequenced in a study of blood T cell repertoires in COVID-19. Repertoires were generated with immunoSEQ multiplex PCR, while TCRdb's copy carries only in-frame clones and drops some. The table has around 200,000 clones, 70% to 90% seen once. The sequenced material came from peripheral blood. Receptors were obtained from a man in his forties or fifties with active or convalescent COVID-19.

The chain recombines TRBV30 with TRBJ1-6; D perhaps matches TRBD1 (5 bases). The CDR3 is 15 residues long. The V gene lost 1 base and the J gene lost 5 bases, with 12 bases spanning the gap. Germline V gives CDR1 GTSNPN, CDR2 SVGIG (reference sequence). The CDR3 protein is CAWSARTGDNSPLHF. The CDR3 DNA sequence: TGTGCCTGGAGTGCACGTACGGGGGATAATTCACCCCTCCACTTT.

As regards this clone: The same CDR3 is also encoded by other DNA sequences in this sample. The V and J genes are TRBV5-6 and TRBJ1-6; D is ambiguous. The CDR3 has 12 amino acids. V shed 0 bases and J shed 9 bases, with 4 bases lying between them. Germline-derived CDR1 and CDR2 are SGHDT and YYEEEE. The chain's CDR3 is CASSLASSPLHF. The CDR3 DNA is TGTGCCAGCAGCTTGGCGTCTTCACCCCTCCACTTT.

This rearrangement joins TRBV19 to TRBJ2-7; TRBD1 matches 9 bases. Germline V gene sequence: CDR1 LNHDA, CDR2 SQIVND (reference sequence). The CDR3 contains 14 residues. The V and J ends lost 5 bases and 3 bases, in that order; junction bases with no gene match: 5. The CDR3: CASSLRQGVYEQYF. The DNA for the CDR3 is TGTGCCAGTAGTTTGCGACAGGGGGTCTACGAGCAGTACTTC.